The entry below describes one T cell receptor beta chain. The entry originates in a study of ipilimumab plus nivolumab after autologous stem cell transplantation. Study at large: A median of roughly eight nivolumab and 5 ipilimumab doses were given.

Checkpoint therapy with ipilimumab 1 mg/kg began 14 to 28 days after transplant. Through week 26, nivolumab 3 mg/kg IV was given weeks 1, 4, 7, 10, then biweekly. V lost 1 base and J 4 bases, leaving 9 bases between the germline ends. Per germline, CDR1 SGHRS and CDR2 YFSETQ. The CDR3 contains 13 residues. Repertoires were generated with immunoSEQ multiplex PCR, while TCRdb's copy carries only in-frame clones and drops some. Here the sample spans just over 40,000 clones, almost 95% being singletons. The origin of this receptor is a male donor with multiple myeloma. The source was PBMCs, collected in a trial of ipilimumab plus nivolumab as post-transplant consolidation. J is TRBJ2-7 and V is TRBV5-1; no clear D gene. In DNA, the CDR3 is TGCGCCAGCAGCTTGAGCCCAGCGTACGAGCAGTACTTC. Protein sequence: CASSLSPAYEQYF.